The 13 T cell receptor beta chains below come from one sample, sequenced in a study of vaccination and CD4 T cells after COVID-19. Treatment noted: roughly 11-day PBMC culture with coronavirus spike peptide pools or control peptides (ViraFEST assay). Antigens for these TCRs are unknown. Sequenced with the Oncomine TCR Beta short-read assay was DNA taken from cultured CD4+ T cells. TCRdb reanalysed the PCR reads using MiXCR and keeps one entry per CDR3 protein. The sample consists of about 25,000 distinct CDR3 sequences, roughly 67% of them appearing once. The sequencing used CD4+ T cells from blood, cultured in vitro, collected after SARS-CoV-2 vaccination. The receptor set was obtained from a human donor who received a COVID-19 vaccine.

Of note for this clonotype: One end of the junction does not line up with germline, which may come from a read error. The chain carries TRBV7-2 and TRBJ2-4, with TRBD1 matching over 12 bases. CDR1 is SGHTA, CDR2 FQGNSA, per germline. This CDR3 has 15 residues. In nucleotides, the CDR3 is TGTGCCAGCAGCGGGACAGGGGGCGCCATAAACATTCAGTACTTC. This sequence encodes CASSGTGGAINIQYF.

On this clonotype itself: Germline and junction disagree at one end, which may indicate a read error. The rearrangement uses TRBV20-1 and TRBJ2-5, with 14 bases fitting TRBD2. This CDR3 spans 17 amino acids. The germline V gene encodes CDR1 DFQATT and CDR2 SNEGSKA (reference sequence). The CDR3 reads CSARGLAGGRDGETQYF. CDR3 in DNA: TGCAGTGCCAGAGGACTAGCGGGGGGCCGGGATGGAGAGACCCAGTACTTC.

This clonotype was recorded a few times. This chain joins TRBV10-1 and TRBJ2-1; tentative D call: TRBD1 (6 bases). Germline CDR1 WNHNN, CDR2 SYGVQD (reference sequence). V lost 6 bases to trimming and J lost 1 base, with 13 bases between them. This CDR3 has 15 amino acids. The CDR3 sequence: CASRFSRGSYNEQFF. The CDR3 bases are TGCGCCAGCAGATTCTCCAGGGGTTCCTACAATGAGCAGTTCTTC.

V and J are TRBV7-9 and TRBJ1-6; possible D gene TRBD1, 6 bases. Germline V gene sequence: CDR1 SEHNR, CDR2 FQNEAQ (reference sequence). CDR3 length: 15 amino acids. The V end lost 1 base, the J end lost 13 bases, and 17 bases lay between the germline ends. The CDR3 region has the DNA TGTGCCAGCAGCTTAGGAGGGGGTGGAACGCGTCCCCTCCACTTT. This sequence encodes CASSLGGGGTRPLHF.

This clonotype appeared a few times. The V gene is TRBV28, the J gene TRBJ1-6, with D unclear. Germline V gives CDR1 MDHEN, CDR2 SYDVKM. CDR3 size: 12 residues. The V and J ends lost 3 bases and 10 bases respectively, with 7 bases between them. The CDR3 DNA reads TGTGCCAGCAGTTTGGCGAAGTCACCCCTCCACTTT. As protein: CASSLAKSPLHF.

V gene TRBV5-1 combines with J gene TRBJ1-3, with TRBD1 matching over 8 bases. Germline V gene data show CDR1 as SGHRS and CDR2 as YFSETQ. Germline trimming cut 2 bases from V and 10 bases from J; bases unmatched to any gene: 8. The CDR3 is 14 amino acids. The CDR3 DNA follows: TGCGCCAGCAGCTTCGGACAGGGCAGGAATACCATATATTTT. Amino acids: CASSFGQGRNTIYF.

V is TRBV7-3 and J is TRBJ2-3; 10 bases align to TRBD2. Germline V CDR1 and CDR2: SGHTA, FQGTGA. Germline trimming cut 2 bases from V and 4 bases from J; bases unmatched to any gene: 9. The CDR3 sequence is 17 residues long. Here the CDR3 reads CASSLGSSGGAADTQYF. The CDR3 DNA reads TGTGCCAGCAGCTTAGGGTCCAGCGGGGGGGCCGCAGATACGCAGTATTTT.

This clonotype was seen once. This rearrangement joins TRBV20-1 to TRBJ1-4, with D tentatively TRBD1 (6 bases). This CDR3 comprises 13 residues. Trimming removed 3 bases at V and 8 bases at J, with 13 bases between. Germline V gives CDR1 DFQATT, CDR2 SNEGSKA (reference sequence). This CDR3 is CSARGGALEKLFF. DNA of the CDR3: TGCAGTGCTAGGGGGGGGGCGCTCGAAAAACTGTTTTTT.

CDR3 region: CSASHGGTDTQYF. The CDR3 coding sequence is TGCAGTGCTAGCCACGGGGGCACAGATACGCAGTATTTT. The V gene is TRBV20-1, the J gene TRBJ2-3; D is perhaps TRBD2 (5 bases). Germline CDR1 is DFQATT and CDR2 is SNEGSKA (reference sequence). This CDR3 comprises 13 residues. Trimming took 3 bases from V and 1 from J, leaving 8 bases between them.

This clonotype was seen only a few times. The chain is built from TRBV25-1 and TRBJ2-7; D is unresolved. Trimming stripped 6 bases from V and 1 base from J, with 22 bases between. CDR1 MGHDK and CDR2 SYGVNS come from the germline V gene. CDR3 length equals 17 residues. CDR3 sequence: CASRAPGDHDKSYEQYF. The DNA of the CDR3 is TGTGCCAGCAGAGCTCCCGGAGACCACGACAAGTCCTACGAGCAGTACTTC.

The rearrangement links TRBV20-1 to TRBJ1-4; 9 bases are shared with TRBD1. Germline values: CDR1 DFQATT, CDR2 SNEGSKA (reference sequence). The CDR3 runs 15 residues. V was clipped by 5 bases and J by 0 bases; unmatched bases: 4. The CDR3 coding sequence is TGCAGTGCTGGAGGGGACAGGGCAACTAATGAAAAACTGTTTTTT. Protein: CSAGGDRATNEKLFF.

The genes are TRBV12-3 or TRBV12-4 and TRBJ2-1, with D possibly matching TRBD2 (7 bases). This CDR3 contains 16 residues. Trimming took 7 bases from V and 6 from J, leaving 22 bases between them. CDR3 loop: CASTPVLGGPVNEQFF. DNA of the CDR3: TGTGCCAGCACCCCCGTGCTCGGGGGGCCAGTCAATGAGCAGTTCTTC.

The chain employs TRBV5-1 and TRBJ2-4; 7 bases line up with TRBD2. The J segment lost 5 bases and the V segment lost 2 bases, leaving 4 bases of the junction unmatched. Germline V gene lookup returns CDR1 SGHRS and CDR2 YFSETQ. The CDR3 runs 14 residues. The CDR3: CASSFRTRENIQYF. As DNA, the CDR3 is TGCGCCAGCAGCTTCCGGACTAGAGAAAACATTCAGTACTTC.